This TCR beta chain was documented in a study of blood T cells in healthy people across ages. For this clonotype: Its antigen is unidentified.

PCR was performed a second time for about 7 to 11 cycles using a sample-barcoded 5' primer and a J-beta primer mix. A tag from a template-switch adaptor with 12 random nucleotides marked each cDNA molecule. TCRdb processed the 5' RACE reads anew with MiXCR; each CDR3 protein has one entry. The sample includes 650,000 to 900,000 distinct CDR3 sequences, around 68% of them seen just once. Peripheral blood was drawn, 7.5 to 10 milliliters per donor. Every sample gave at least 6 micrograms of total RNA when it was extracted. Study-level findings and limits: It was not possible, with unsorted PBMCs, to conclusively compare naive and antigen-experienced cells.

Sequencing used blood. The clonotype comes from a man under 40 in good health.

CDR3 in DNA: TGCGCCAGCACCTCCCGGGCGACAGATACGCAGTATTTT. This encodes CASTSRATDTQYF. This chain joins TRBV5-1 and TRBJ2-3; D gene ambiguous. Trimming removed 6 bases at V and 3 bases at J, with 11 bases between. Germline assignment: CDR1 SGHRS and CDR2 YFSETQ. CDR3 size: 13 residues.